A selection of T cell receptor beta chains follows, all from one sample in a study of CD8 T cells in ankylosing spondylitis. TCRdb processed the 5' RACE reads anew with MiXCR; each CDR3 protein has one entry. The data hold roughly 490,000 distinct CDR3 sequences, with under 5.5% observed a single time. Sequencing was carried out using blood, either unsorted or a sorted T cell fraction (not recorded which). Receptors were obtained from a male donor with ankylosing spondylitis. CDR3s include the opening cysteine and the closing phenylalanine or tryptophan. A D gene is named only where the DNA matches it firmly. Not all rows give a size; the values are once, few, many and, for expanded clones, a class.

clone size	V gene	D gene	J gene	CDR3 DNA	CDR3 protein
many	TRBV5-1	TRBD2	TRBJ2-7	TGCGCCAGCAGCTTGGATCGGCTAGCGGACGGGTACGAGCAGTACTTC	CASSLDRLADGYEQYF
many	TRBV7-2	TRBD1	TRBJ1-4	TGTGCCAGCAGCGTGGGACAGTCAACTAATGAAAAACTGTTTTTT	CASSVGQSTNEKLFF
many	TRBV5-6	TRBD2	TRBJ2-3	TGTGCCAGCAGCCAACTAGCGGGGGTCACAGATACGCAGTATTTT	CASSQLAGVTDTQYF
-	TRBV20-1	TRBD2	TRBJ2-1	TGCAGTGCCCCGGGACTAGCGTCCCACAATGAGCAGTTCTTC	CSAPGLASHNEQFF
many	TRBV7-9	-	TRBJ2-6	TGTGCCAGCACCCCACCCCGAATGGAGACAGCTGGCTCTGGGGCCAACGTCCTGACTTTC	CASTPPRMETAGSGANVLTF
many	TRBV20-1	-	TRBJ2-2	TGCAGTGCTAGTGGGGCTAGGAGGTTTTCCGGGGAGCTGTTTTTT	CSASGARRFSGELFF
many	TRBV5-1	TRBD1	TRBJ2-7	TGCGCCAGCAGCACGGGACAGGGAAACTACGAGCAGTACTTC	CASSTGQGNYEQYF
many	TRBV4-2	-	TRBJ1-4	TGTGCCAGCAGCCAAGTCGCAATTCCGACTAATGAAAAACTGTTTTTT	CASSQVAIPTNEKLFF
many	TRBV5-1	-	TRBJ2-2	TGCGCCAGCAGCTTCACAGGGACCGGGGAGCTGTTTTTT	CASSFTGTGELFF
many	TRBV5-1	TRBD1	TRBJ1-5	TGCGCCAGCAGCGAACAGGGGGCGCGGAATCAGCCCCAGCATTTT	CASSEQGARNQPQHF